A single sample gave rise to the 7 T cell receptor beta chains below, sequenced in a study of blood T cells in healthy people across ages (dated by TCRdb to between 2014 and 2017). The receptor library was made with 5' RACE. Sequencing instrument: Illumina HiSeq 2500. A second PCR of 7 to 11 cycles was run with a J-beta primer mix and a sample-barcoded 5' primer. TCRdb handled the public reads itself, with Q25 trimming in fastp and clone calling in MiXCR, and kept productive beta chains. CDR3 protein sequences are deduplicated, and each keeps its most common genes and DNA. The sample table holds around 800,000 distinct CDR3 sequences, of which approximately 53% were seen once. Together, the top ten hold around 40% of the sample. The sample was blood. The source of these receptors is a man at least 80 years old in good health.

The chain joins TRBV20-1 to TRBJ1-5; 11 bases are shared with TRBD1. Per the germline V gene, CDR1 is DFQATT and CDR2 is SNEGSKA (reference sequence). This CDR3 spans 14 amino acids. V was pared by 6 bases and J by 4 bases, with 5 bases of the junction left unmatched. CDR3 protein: CSAVGQGANQPQHF. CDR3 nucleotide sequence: TGCAGTGCAGTTGGACAGGGGGCTAATCAGCCCCAGCATTTT.

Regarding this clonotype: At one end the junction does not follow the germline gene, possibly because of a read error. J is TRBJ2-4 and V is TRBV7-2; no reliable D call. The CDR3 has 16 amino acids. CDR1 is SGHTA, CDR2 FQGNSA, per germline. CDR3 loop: CDSSLVHSLAKNIQYF. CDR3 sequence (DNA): TGTGACAGCAGCTTAGTCCATTCCCTAGCCAAAAACATTCAGTACTTC.

The DNA of the CDR3 is TGTGCCAGCAGGGAGGGTAACCGGAACGAGCAGTTCTTC. Translation: CASREGNRNEQFF. The V and J genes are TRBV6-5 and TRBJ2-1; D is perhaps TRBD2 (6 bases). CDR3 length: 13 amino acids. Germline CDR1 is MNHEY and CDR2 is SVGAGI. V dropped 6 bases and J dropped 10 bases, with 16 bases sitting between them.

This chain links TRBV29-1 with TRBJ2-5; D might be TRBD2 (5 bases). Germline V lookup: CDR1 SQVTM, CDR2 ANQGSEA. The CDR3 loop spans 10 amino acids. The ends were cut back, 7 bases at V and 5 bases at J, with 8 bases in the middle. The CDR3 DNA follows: TGCAGCGGAGGGAGTGAGACCCAGTACTTC. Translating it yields CSGGSETQYF.

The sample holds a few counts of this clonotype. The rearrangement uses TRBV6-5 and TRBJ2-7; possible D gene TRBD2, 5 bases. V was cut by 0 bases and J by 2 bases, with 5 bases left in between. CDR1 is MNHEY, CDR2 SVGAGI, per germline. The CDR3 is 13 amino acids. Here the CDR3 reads CASSYSRAYEQYF. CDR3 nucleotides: TGTGCCAGCAGTTACTCGAGGGCCTACGAGCAGTACTTC.

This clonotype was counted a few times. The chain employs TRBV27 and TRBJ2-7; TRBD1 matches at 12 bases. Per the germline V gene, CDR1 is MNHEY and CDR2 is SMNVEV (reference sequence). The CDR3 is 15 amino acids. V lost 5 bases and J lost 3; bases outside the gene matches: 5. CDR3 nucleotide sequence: TGTGCCAGCAGTGGGGGGACAGGGGGCGTCTACGAGCAGTACTTC. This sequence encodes CASSGGTGGVYEQYF.

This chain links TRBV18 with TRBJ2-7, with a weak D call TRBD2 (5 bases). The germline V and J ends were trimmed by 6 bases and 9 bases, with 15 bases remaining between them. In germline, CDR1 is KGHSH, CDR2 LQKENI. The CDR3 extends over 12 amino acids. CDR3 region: CASSQEREGQYF. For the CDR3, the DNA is TGTGCCAGCTCCCAGGAGAGGGAAGGGCAGTACTTC.